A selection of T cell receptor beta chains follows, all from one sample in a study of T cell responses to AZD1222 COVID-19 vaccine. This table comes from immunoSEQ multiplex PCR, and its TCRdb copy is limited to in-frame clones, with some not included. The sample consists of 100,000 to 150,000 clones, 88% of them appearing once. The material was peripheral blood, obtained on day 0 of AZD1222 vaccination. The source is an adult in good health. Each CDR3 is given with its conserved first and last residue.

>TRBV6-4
CASSRDRVANEQFF
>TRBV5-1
CASEAGTSRSYNEQFF
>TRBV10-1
CASRRDPSYEQYF
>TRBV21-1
CASSKPTSGRAVGYYEQYF
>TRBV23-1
CARGQGPEPLAKNIQYF
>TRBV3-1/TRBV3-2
CASSQRAGADTQYF
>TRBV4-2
CASSQPKSTHYEQYF
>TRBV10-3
CAISESSGGQPQHF
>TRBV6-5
CASTEVGGGYGYTF
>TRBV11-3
CASSFRATMNTEAFF
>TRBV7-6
CASSLRLAGGGQYF
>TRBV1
CTSSQDPWDSYGYTF
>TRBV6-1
CASSEFSYGTSTDTQYF
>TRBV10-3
CAISESIGTGELFF
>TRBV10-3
CAISDRSGGYAFF
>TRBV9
CASSTAAGDRRSKLFF
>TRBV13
CASSVQNEQFF
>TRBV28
CASSPDNPRLAVHYNEQFF
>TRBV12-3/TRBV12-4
CASSLRGNDGYTF
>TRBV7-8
CASSRDGEYYGYTF
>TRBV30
CAWSQRDTEAFF
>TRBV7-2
CASSFTRGPDTIYF